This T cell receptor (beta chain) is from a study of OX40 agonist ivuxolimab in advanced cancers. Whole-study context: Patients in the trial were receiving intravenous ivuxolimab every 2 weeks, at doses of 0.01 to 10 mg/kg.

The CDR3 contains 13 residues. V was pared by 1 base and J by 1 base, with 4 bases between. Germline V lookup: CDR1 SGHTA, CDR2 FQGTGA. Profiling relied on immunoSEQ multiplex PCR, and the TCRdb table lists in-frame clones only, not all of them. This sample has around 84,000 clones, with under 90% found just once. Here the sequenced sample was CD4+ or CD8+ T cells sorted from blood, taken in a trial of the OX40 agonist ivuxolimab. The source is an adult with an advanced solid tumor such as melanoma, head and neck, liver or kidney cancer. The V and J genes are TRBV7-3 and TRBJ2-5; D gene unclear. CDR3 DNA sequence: TGTGCCAGCAGCTTAAGGACCCAAGAGACCCAGTACTTC. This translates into CASSLRTQETQYF.